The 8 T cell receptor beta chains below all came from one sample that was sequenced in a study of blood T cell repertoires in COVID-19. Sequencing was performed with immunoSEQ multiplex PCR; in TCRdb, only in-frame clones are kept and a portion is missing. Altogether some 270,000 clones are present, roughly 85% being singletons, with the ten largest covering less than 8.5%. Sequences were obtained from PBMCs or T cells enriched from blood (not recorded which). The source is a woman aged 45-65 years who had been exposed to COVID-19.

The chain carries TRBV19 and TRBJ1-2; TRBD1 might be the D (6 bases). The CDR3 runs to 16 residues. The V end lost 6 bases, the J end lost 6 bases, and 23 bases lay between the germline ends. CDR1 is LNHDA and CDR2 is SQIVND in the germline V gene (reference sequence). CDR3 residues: CASSSHGPAGADGYTF. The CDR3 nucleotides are TGTGCCAGTAGCTCACATGGGCCCGCGGGGGCGGATGGCTACACCTTC.

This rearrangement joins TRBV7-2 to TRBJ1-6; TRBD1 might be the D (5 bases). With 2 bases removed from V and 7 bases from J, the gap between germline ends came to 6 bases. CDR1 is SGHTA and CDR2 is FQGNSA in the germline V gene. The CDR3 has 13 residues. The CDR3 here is CASSLKGNSPLHF. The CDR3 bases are TGTGCCAGCAGCTTAAAGGGGAATTCACCCCTCCACTTT.

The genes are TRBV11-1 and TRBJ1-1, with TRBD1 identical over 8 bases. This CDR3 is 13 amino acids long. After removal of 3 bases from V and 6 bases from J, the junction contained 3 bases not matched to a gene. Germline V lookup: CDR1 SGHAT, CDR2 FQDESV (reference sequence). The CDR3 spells CASSLNRGSEAFF. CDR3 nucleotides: TGTGCCAGCAGCTTGAACAGGGGGTCTGAAGCTTTCTTT.

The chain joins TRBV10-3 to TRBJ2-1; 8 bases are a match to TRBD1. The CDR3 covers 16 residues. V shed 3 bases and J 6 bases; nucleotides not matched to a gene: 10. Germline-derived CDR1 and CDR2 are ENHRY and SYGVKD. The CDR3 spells CAISDNTRGQVNEQFF. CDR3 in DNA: TGTGCCATCAGTGATAACACCAGGGGGCAGGTCAATGAGCAGTTCTTC.

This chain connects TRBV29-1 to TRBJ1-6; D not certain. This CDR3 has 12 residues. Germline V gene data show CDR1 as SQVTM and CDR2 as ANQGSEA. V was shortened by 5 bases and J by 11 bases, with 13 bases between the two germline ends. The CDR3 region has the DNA TGCAGCGTTTCTGACGGCCGGGCACCCCTCCACTTT. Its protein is CSVSDGRAPLHF.

As DNA, the CDR3 is TGTGCCAGCAGCCAAGAGGGGGGGCTCGGTGGCTACACCTTC. Encoded protein: CASSQEGGLGGYTF. The V gene is TRBV14, the J gene TRBJ1-2, with D possibly matching TRBD1 (6 bases). This CDR3 has 14 residues. V gave up 0 bases and J gave up 7 bases, with 12 bases separating them. Germline values: CDR1 SGHDN, CDR2 FVKESK.

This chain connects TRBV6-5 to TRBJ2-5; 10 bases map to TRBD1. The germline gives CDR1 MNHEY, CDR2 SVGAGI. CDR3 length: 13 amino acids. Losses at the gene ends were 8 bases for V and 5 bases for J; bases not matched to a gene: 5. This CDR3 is CASGQGVWETQYF. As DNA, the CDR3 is TGTGCCAGCGGACAGGGGGTATGGGAGACCCAGTACTTC.

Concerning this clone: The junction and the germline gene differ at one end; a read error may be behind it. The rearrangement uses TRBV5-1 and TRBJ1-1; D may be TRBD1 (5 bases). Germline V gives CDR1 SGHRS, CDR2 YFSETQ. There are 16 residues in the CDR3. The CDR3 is CASSLGRGFMNTEAFF. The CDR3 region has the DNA TGCGCCAGCAGTTTGGGACGCGGATTCATGAACACTGAAGCTTTCTTT.